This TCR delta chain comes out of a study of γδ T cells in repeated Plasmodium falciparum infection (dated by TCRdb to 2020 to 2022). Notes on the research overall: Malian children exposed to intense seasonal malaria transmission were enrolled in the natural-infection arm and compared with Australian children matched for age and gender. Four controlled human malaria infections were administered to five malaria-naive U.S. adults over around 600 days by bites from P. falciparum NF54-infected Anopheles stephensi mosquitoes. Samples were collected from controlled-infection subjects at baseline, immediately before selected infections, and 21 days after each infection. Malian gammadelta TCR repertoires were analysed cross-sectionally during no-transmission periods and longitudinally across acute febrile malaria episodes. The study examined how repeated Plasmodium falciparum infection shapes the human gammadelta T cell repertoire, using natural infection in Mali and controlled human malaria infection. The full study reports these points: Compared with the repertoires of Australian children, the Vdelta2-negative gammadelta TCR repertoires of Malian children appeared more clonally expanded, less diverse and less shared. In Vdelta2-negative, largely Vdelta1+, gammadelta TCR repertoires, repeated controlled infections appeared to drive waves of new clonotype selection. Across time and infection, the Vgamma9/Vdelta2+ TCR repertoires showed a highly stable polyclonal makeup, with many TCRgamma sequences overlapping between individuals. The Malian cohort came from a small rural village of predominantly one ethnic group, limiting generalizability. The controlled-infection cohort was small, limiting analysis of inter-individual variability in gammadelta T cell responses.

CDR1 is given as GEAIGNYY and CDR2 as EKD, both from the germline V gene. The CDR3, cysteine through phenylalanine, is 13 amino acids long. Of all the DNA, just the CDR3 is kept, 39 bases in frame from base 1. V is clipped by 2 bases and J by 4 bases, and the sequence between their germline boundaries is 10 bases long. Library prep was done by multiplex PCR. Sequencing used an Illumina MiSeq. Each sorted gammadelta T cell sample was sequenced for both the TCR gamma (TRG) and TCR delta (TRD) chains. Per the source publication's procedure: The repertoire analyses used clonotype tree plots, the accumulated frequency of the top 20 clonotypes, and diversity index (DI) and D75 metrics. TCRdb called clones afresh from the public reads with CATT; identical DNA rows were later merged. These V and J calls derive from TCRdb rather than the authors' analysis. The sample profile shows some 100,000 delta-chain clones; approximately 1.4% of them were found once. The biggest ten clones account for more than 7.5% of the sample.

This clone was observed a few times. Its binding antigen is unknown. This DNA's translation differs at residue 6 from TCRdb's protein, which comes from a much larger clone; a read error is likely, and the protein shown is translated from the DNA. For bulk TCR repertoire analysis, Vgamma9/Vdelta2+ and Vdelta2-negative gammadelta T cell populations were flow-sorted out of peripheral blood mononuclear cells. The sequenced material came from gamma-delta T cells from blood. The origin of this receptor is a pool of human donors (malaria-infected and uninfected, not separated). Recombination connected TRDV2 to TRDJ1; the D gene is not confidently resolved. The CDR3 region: CACDSIGVDKLIF. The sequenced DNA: TGTGCCTGTGACAGTATAGGAGTCGATAAACTCATCTTT.